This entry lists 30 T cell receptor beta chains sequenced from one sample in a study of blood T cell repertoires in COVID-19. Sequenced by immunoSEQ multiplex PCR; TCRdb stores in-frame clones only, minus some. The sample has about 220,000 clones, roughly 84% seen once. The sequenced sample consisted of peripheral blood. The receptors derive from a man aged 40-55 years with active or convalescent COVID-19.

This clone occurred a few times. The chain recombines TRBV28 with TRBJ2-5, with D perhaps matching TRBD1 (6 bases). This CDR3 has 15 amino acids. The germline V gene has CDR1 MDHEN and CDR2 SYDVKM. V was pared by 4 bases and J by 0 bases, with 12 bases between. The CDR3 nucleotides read TGTGCCAGCAGTTCCCCGGACAGTAACCAAGAGACCCAGTACTTC. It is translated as CASSSPDSNQETQYF.

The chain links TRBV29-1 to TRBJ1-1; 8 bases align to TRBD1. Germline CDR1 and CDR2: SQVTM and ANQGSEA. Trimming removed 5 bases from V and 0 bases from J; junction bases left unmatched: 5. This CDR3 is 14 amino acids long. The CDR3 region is CSVCTGGVNTEAFF. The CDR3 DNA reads TGCAGCGTTTGCACAGGGGGGGTGAACACTGAAGCTTTCTTT.

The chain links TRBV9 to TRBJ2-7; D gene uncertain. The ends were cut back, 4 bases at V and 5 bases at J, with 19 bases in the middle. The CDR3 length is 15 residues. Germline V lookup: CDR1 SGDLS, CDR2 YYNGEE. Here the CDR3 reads CASSPENSKQDEQYF. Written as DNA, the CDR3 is TGTGCCAGCAGCCCCGAAAACTCCAAGCAGGACGAGCAGTACTTC.

CDR3 bases: TGTGCCAGCAGCTTTGAGGAGAGTGCAACTAATGAAAAACTGTTTTTT. It is translated as CASSFEESATNEKLFF. The V gene is TRBV7-8, the J gene TRBJ1-4; D unresolved. The CDR3 is made up of 16 amino acids. Trimming removed 3 bases at V and 0 bases at J, with 11 bases between. Looked up from germline, CDR1 is SGHVS and CDR2 is FQNEAQ.

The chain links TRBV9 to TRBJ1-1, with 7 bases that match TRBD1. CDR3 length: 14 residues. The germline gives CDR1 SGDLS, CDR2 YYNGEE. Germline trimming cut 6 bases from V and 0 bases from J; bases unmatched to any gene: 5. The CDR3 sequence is CASTKTGMNTEAFF. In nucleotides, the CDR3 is TGTGCCAGCACCAAGACAGGGATGAACACTGAAGCTTTCTTT.

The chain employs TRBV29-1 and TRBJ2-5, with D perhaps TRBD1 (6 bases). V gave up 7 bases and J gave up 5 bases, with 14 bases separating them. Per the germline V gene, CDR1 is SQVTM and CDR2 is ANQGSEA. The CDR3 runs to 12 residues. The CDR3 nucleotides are TGCAGCGCCCTCAGGGGTAGGGAGACCCAGTACTTC. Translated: CSALRGRETQYF.

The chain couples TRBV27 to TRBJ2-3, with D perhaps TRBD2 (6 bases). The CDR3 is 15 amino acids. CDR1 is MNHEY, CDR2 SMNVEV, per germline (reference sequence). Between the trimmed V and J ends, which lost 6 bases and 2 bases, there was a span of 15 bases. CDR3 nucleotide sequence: TGTGCCAGCAGCCTCCGGCGGGGCAACACAGATACGCAGTATTTT. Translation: CASSLRRGNTDTQYF.

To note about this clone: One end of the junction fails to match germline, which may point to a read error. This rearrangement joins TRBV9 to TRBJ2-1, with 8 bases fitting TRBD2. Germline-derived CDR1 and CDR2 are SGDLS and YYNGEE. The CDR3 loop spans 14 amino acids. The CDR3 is CASSVGEGLGGVIF. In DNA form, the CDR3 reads TGTGCCAGCAGCGTAGGAGAGGGACTAGGGGGTGTGATCTTC. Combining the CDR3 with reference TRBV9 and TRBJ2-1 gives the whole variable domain DSGVTQTPKHLITATGQRVTLRCSPRSGDLSVYWYQQSLDQGLQFLIQYYNGEERAKGNILERFSAQQFPDLHSELNLSSLELGDSALYFCASSVGEGLGGVIFGPGTRLTVL.

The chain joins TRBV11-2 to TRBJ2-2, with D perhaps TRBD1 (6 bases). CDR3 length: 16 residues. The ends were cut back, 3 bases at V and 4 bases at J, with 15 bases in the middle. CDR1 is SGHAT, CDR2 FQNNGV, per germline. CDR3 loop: CASSFPGGSATGELFF. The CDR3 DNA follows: TGTGCCAGCAGCTTCCCTGGGGGCTCGGCCACCGGGGAGCTGTTTTTT.

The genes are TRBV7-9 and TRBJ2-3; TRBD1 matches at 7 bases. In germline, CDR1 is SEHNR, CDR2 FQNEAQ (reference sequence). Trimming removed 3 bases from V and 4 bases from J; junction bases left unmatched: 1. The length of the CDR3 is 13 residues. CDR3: CASSFTGADTQYF. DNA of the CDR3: TGTGCCAGCAGCTTCACAGGGGCAGATACGCAGTATTTT.

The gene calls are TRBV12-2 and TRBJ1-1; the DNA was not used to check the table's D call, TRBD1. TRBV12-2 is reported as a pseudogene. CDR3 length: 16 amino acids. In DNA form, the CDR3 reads TGTGCAAGTCGCCCCGGACAGGACTATATGAACACTGAAGCTTTCTTT. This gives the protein CASRPGQDYMNTEAFF.

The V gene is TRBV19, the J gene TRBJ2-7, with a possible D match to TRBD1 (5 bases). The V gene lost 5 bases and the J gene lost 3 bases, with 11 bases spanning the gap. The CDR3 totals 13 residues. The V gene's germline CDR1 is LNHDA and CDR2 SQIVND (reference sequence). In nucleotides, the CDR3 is TGTGCCAGTAGTCCCCGGACACTCTACGAGCAGTACTTC. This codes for CASSPRTLYEQYF.

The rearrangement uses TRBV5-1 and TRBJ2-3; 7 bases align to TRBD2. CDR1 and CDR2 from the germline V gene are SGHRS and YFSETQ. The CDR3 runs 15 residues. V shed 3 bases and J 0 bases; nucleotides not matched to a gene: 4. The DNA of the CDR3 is TGCGCCAGCAGCTCGGGAGCGGGGAGCACAGATACGCAGTATTTT. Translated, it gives CASSSGAGSTDTQYF.

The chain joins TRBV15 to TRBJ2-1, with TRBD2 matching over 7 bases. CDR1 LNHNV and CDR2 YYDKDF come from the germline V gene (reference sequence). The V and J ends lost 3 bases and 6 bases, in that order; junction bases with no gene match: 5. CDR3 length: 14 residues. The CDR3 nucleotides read TGTGCCACCAGCAGGGGGGGGAGGGCCAATGAGCAGTTCTTC. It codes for CATSRGGRANEQFF.

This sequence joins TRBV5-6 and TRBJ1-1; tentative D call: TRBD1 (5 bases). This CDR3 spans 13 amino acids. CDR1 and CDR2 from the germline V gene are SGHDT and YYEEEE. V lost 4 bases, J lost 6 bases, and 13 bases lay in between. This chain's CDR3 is CASSPSGGSEAFF. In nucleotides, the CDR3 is TGTGCCAGCAGCCCCTCCGGGGGTTCTGAAGCTTTCTTT.

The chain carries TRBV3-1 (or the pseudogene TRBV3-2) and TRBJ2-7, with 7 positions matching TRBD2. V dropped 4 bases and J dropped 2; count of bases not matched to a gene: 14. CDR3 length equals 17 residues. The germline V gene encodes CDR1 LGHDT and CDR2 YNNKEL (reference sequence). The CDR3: CASSPHTKRGLTYEQYF. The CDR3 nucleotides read TGTGCCAGCAGCCCTCACACCAAGCGGGGCCTAACCTACGAGCAGTACTTC.

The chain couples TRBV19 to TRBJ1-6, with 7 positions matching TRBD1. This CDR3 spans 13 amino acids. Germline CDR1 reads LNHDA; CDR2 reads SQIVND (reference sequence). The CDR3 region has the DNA TGTGCTGCGGCCAGGGGGATGGATTCACCCCTCCACTTT. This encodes CAAARGMDSPLHF.

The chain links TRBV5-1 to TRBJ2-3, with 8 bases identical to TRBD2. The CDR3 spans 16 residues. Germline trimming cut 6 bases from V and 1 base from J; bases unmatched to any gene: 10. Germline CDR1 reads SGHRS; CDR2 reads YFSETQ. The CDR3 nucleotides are TGCGCCAGCATCCCCGTCGGGACTAGAGGCACAGATACGCAGTATTTT. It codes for CASIPVGTRGTDTQYF.

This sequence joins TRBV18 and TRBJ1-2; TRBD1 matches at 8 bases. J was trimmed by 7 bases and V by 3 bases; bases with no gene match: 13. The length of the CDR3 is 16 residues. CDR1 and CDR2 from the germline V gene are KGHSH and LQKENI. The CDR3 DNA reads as TGTGCCAGCTCACCGCAGAGGGGACAGGTTAAGAGTGGCTACACCTTC. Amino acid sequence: CASSPQRGQVKSGYTF.

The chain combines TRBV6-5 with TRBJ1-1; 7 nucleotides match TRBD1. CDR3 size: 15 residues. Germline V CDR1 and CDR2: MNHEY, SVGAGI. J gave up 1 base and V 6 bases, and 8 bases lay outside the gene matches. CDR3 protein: CASRNGQAGNTEAFF. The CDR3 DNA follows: TGTGCCAGCAGGAACGGACAGGCGGGGAACACTGAAGCTTTCTTT.

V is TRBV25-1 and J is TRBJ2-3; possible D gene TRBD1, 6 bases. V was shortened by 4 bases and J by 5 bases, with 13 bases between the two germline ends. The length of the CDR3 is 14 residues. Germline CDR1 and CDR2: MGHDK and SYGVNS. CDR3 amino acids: CASSALTGLDTQYF. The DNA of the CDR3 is TGTGCCAGCAGTGCCCTAACAGGGCTAGATACGCAGTATTTT.

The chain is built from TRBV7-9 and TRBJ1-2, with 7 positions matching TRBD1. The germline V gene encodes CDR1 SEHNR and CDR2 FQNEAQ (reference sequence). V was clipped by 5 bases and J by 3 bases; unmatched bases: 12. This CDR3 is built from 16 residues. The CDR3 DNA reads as TGTGCCAGCAGCGGGGGAACAGGGGCAGTATACTATGGCTACACCTTC. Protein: CASSGGTGAVYYGYTF.

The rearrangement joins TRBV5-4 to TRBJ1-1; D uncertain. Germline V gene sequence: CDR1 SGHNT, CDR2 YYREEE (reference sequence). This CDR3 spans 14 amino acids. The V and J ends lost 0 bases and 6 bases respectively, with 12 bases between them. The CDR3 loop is CASSLEQNGPEAFF. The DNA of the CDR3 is TGTGCCAGCAGCTTGGAACAAAATGGGCCTGAAGCTTTCTTT.

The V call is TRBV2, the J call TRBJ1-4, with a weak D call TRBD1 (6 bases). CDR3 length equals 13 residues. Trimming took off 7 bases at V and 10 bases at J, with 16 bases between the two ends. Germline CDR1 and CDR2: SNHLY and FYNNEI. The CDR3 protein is CASKGGLKGKLFF. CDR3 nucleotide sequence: TGTGCCAGCAAGGGGGGGCTGAAGGGAAAACTGTTTTTT.

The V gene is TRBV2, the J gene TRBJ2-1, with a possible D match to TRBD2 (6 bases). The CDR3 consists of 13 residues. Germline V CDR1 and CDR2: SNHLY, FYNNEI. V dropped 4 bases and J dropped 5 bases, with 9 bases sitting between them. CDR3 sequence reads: CASSGTNNNEQFF. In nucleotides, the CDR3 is TGTGCCAGCAGTGGGACTAACAACAATGAGCAGTTCTTC.

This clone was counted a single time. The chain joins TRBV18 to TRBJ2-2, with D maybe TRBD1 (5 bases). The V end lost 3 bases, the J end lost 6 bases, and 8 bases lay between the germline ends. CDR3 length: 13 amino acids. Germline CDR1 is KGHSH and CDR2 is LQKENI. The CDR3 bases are TGTGCCAGCTCACCCAGGACATCCGGGGAGCTGTTTTTT. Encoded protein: CASSPRTSGELFF. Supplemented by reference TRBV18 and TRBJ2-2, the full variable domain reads NAGVMQNPRHLVRRRGQEARLRCSPMKGHSHVYWYRQLPEEGLKFMVYLQKENIIDESGMPKERFSAEFPKEGPSILRIQQVVRGDSAAYFCASSPRTSGELFFGEGSRLTVL.

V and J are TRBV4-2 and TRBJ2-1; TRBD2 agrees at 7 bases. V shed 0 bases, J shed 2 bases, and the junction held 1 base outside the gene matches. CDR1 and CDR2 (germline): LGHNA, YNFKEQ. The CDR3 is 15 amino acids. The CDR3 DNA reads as TGTGCCAGCAGCCAAGATCGGGGGGCCTACAATGAGCAGTTCTTC. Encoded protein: CASSQDRGAYNEQFF.

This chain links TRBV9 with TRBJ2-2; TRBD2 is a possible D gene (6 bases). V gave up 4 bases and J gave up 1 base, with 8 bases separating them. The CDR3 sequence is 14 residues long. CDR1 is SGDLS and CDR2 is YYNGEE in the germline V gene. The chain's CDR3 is CASSLGGNTGELFF. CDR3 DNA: TGTGCCAGCAGCCTCGGGGGGAACACCGGGGAGCTGTTTTTT.

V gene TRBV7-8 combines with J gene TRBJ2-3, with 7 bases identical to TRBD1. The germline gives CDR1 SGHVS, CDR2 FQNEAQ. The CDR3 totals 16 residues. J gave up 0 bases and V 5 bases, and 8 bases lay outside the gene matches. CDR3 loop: CASSQKRGQSTDTQYF. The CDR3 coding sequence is TGTGCCAGCAGCCAAAAAAGGGGACAGAGCACAGATACGCAGTATTTT.

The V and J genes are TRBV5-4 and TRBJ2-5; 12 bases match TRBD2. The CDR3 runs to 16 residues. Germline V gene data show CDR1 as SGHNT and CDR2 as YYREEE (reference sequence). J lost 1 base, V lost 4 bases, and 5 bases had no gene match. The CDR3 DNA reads TGTGCCAGCAGCCAGACTAGCGGGGGAGTCCAAGAGACCCAGTACTTC. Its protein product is CASSQTSGGVQETQYF.